This T cell receptor beta chain emerged from a study of blood T cell repertoires in COVID-19 (dated by TCRdb to 2018 to 2020). The study in broad terms: Samples covering the acute and convalescent phases of COVID-19 were provided by collaborators in the United States, Italy and Spain. The prospective study material was composed of cDNA or gDNA derived from T cells, B-cell-depleted T cells, or PBMCs. The dataset comprised deeply sampled blood TCRbeta repertoires from subjects exposed to, actively infected with, or recovered from COVID-19. The repertoires were released in a freely available public database meant as a resource for research on the immune response to SARS-CoV-2. The samples were drawn from two sources: the first 160 participants of the ongoing ImmuneRACE study, and 1,200 or so subjects contributed by 6 global collaborators. Nearly every sample came with metadata listing a de-identified subject ID, COVID-19 status, age in years and sex. HLA class I and class II types, where available, came from metadata supplied by the sample provider rather than from assay-based typing. Here is what the overall study found, with its caveats: Clinical and demographic metadata were provided uncurated, with the amount varying by source and participant.

TCRbeta CDR3 regions were amplified from genomic DNA using the immunoSEQ Assay, a bias-controlled multiplex PCR. Under the source paper's analysis protocol: Nucleated cell counts per sample were estimated from amplification of reference gene primers within the assay. Sequence reads were collapsed and filtered to measure the absolute abundance of every unique TCRbeta CDR3 rearrangement. For each sample, productive Simpson clonality was calculated as the square root of Simpson's diversity index across productive rearrangements. TCRdb carries this immuneACCESS record with in-frame sequences only. Its versions omit some clonotypes, under half of them owing to an unresolved V gene in the studies checked, with the rest unexplained. The V and J calls and clone size are taken from that table; D and trimming were inferred from the DNA. The sample table contains around 100,000 clones; only one count was recorded for less than 85% of them. Approximately 22% of the sample goes to the ten largest clones.

As concerns this clone: Its target antigen remains unknown. Within one base of it there is no much larger clone, and no base qualities were kept.

Each collaborating institution followed its own protocols to collect whole blood in K2EDTA tubes. For TCRbeta analysis, collaborator samples were shipped as frozen whole blood, as isolated PBMCs, or as DNA extracted from either sample type. Cut back by 3 bases and 8 bases, the V and J ends lie 8 bases apart. In the germline V gene, CDR1 corresponds to MNHNS and CDR2 to SASEGT. The CDR3 starts with the cysteine, ends with the phenylalanine, and has 12 residues. Only CDR3 DNA remains: 36 bases, in frame from the first base. This TCR was recovered from a man between 65 and 80 years old with active or convalescent COVID-19. Sequenced sample: peripheral blood. Recombination joined TRBV6-1 with TRBJ2-1; TRBD1 is a possible D gene, resting on 5 matching bases. The nucleotides are TGTGCCAGCAGTGACAGGGTCCATGAGCAGTTCTTC. Its protein product is CASSDRVHEQFF.